This T cell receptor (beta chain) was recorded in a study of blood T cell repertoires in COVID-19. The overall study: PBMCs, B-cell-depleted T cells, or T cells were the source of the cDNA or gDNA that made up the material.

Per the original data handling: It was from reference gene primer amplification that nucleated cell counts were estimated. This table comes from immunoSEQ multiplex PCR, and its TCRdb copy is limited to in-frame clones, with some not included. D and trimming were read from the DNA, whereas the V and J calls and clone size are those reported in that table. The data show roughly 200,000 clones, roughly 86% seen once. The CDR3 is made up of 15 amino acids. CDR1 SGDLS and CDR2 YYNGEE come from the germline V gene. With 1 base clipped from V and 7 bases from J, the junction kept 5 bases outside the gene matches.

This chain joins TRBV9 and TRBJ2-1, with TRBD2 matching over 10 bases. This clonotype was obtained from a woman aged 25 to 39 with active or convalescent COVID-19. The source material was peripheral blood. CDR3 sequence reads: CASSVHSGGLNEQFF. The CDR3 nucleotides are TGTGCCAGCAGCGTACATAGCGGGGGGTTGAATGAGCAGTTCTTC.